This TCR beta chain is from a study of early T cells in non-severe SARS-CoV-2 infection. On the study more broadly: The authors sequenced bulk RNA from unsorted whole blood, leaving chains unpaired.

Study outcomes and limitations: Anti-spike CD8 specificities were favored by VDJdb matching, whose results missed private and CD4 specificities.

Comment on this clonotype: Antigen specificity is unknown.

Attached unique molecular identifiers marked individual cDNA molecules. TCRdb itself ran the 5' RACE reads through MiXCR, one entry per CDR3 protein. The table includes about 61,000 distinct CDR3 sequences, around 13% detected once. Germline V lookup: CDR1 SGHVS, CDR2 FNYEAQ. V lost 5 bases to trimming and J lost 6 bases; unmatched junction nucleotides: 10. The CDR3 extends over 16 amino acids. This receptor was obtained from an adult who was a healthcare worker with PCR-confirmed SARS-CoV-2 infection or an uninfected control (not recorded which). The donor label of this sample is uncertain. The material sequenced was whole blood, taken at baseline. The V and J genes are TRBV7-6 and TRBJ2-1, with 10 bases matching TRBD1. CDR3 sequence (DNA): TGTGCCAGCAGCCTTTGGGCCGGGACAGGGGTCAATGAGCAGTTCTTC. Translated, it gives CASSLWAGTGVNEQFF. The complete variable domain, with remaining parts taken from reference TRBV7-6 and TRBJ2-1, reads GAGVSQSPRYKVTKRGQDVALRCDPISGHVSLYWYRQALGQGPEFLTYFNYEAQQDKSGLPNDRFSAERPEGSISTLTIQRTEQRDSAMYRCASSLWAGTGVNEQFFGPGTRLTVL.